A single sample gave rise to the 4 T cell receptor beta chains below, sequenced in a study of graft-versus-host responses after intestinal transplantation. Method: immunoSEQ multiplex PCR; TCRdb's copy keeps in-frame clones and lacks some. The data show 45,000 to 50,000 clones, approximately 92% seen once. The sample was PBMCs, taken 786 days after a first intestinal transplant, on the day of a second. These receptors came from a human patient who received an intestinal transplant, so some T cells may come from the graft donor.

The V gene is TRBV18, the J gene TRBJ2-1; D is possibly TRBD2 (6 bases). CDR3 size: 14 residues. Germline V gives CDR1 KGHSH, CDR2 LQKENI. The V end was cut by 3 bases, the J end by 7 bases, with 13 bases between. Here the CDR3 DNA reads TGTGCCAGCTCACCTATAGTAGCGGAAAATGAGCAGTTCTTC. Its protein product is CASSPIVAENEQFF.

The genes are TRBV21-1 and TRBJ2-7; the table's D call, TRBD1, was not checked against the DNA. TRBV21-1 is reported as a pseudogene. The CDR3 totals 12 residues. DNA of the CDR3: TGTGCCAGCCCCAGGGTAAATTCCGAGCAGTACTTC. This codes for CASPRVNSEQYF.

The CDR3 reads CASSFGTAEAFF. In nucleotides, the CDR3 is TGTGCCAGCAGCTTCGGGACAGCGGAAGCTTTCTTT. V gene TRBV11-2 combines with J gene TRBJ1-1; 7 bases line up with TRBD1. The germline V gene has CDR1 SGHAT and CDR2 FQNNGV. The length of the CDR3 is 12 residues. V lost 3 bases, J lost 8 bases, and 3 bases stayed unmatched.

The chain joins TRBV5-5 to TRBJ1-2; tentatively, D is TRBD1 (5 bases). Trimming removed 4 bases at V and 8 bases at J, with 18 bases between. Germline values: CDR1 SGHKS, CDR2 YYEKEE (reference sequence). This CDR3 contains 14 residues. The CDR3 here is CASSPWGGAGGYTF. CDR3 DNA: TGTGCCAGCAGCCCCTGGGGAGGGGCAGGGGGCTACACCTTC.